What follows is one T cell receptor beta chain and its context. Its antigen is undetermined. The data were taken from a study of shared clonotypes between healthy human individuals. Some clones are missing from TCRdb's copy, which holds only in-frame ones; the method was immunoSEQ multiplex PCR. Of about 1 million clones listed, approximately 76% are singletons. Germline trimming cut 0 bases from V and 2 bases from J; bases unmatched to any gene: 5. Looked up from germline, CDR1 is MNHNY and CDR2 is SVGAGI (reference sequence). This CDR3 has 16 residues. Overall study findings and caveats: Several donors held 5% to 5.5% of naive CD4 clonotypes in common.

Sequenced sample: memory CD4+ T cells sorted from blood. Documented subset: CD45RA-negative fraction. The receptor was isolated from a man between 18 and 29 years old in good health. J is TRBJ2-7 and V is TRBV6-6; 9 bases align to TRBD2. CDR3: CASSYSFSGRTYEQYF. CDR3 coding DNA: TGTGCCAGCAGTTACTCGTTTAGCGGGAGAACCTACGAGCAGTACTTC.